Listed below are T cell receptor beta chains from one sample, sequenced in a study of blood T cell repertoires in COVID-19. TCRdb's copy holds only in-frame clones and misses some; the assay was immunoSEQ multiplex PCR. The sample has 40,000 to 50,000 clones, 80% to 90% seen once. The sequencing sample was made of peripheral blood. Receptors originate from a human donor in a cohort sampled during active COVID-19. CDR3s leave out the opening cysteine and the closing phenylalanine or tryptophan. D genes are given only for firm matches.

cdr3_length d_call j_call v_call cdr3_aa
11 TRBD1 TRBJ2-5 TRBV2 ATTGQHQETQY
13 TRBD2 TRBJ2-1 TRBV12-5 ASGFGGGPFYEQF
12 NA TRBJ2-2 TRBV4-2 ASSPHRETGELF
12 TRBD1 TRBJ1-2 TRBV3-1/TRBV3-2 ASSPWDRENGYT
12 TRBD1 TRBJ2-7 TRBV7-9 ASSSGQGPYEQY
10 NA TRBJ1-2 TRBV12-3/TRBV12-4 ASSPTPYGYT
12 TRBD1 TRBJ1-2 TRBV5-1 ASSRDRPNYGYT
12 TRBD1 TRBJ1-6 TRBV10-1 ASSAGTGNSPLH
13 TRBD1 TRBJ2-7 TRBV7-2 ASSEVRDRGHEQY
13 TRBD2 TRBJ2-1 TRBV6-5 ASSSRLAEYNEQF
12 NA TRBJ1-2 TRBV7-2 ASSLTPGGDGYT
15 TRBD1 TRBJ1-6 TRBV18 ASSPEGQARNNSPLH
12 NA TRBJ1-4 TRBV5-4 ASSKGGGHEKLF
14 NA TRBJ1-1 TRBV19 ASSTTFSTGDTEAF
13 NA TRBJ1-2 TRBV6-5 ASIPWEGGTYGYT
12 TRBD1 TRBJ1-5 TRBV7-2 ASSERQGAQPQH
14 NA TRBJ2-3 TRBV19 ASSLLTGGLTDTQY
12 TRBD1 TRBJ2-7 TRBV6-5 ASTETGGNYEQY
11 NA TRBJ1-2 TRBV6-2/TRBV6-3 ASSYGGNYGYT
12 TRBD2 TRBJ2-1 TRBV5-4 ASSFRLAENEQF
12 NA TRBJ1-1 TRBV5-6 ASSLGAGDTEAF
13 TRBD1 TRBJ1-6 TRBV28 ASSYSDRINSPLH
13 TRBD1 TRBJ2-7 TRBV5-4 ASSASGTGSYEQY
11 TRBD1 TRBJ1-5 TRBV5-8 ASSSDRHQPQH
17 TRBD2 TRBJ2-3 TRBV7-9 ASSFPGLAEGTSTDTQY
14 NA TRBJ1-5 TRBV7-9 ASSLGAGDSNQPQH